This is a list of T cell receptor beta chains from one sample in a study of blood T cell repertoires in COVID-19. Clones were read by immunoSEQ multiplex PCR, and TCRdb kept only the in-frame ones, dropping some. The data hold more than 400,000 clones, with around 87% observed a single time. The source material was PBMCs or T cells enriched from blood (not recorded which). These receptors were taken from a woman between 18 and 30 years old who had recovered from COVID-19. Each CDR3 is given with its conserved first and last residue. A D gene is named only where the DNA matches it firmly. Some rows have no size entry. The others give once, few or many, or a class for an expanded clone.

V	size	J	D	DNA	CDR3
TRBV19	NA	TRBJ1-1	NA	TGTGCCAGTAGTCCTATCCGGGACACAGGAGAAGCTTTCTTT	CASSPIRDTGEAFF
TRBV5-4	NA	TRBJ1-2	NA	TGTGCCAGCAGCTCCCAACGACAGAATTTGGGCGGCTACACCTTC	CASSSQRQNLGGYTF
TRBV3-1/TRBV3-2	few	TRBJ1-2	NA	TGTGCCAGCAGCATCCGGTCGGCGGACTATGGCTACACCTTC	CASSIRSADYGYTF
TRBV7-9	once	TRBJ1-5	NA	TGTGCCAGCAGCTTAGATGTGCTGGAGCAGCCCCAGCATTTT	CASSLDVLEQPQHF
TRBV3-1/TRBV3-2	NA	TRBJ1-1	NA	TGTGCCAGCAGCCAAACAGGAATGAACACTGAAGCTTTCTTT	CASSQTGMNTEAFF
TRBV4-1	NA	TRBJ1-5	NA	TGCGCCAGCAGCCGCGGATCAGAAGGGGGTCAGCCCCAGCATTTT	CASSRGSEGGQPQHF
TRBV19	NA	TRBJ1-1	NA	TGTGCCAGTAGTTTCCCGAGGACTGAAGCTTTCTTT	CASSFPRTEAFF
TRBV10-2	NA	TRBJ1-2	NA	TGCGCCACTTCCCGGGAGCCCCGGGATCTCTACACCTTC	CATSREPRDLYTF
TRBV3-1/TRBV3-2	once	TRBJ2-3	NA	TGTGCCAGCAGCCAAGGCCCGGTAGATACGCAGTATTTT	CASSQGPVDTQYF
TRBV28	NA	TRBJ2-2	NA	TGTGCCAGCCTTGCGGAGGGGCACGGGGAGCTGTTTTTT	CASLAEGHGELFF
TRBV4-2	NA	TRBJ2-5	TRBD2	TGTGCCAGCAGCCAAGTGGGCGGGAGCCAAGAGACCCAGTACTTC	CASSQVGGSQETQYF
TRBV3-1/TRBV3-2	NA	TRBJ2-1	NA	TGTGCCAGCAGGGCGCGGGGTGAGAATGAGCAGTTCTTC	CASRARGENEQFF
TRBV11-2	NA	TRBJ1-2	TRBD1	TGTGCCAGCAGCTCTAACCCGGGACAGGGCTATGGCTACACCTTC	CASSSNPGQGYGYTF
TRBV30	NA	TRBJ2-1	NA	TGTGCCTGGAGCTACGATGAGCAGTTCTTC	CAWSYDEQFF
TRBV19	NA	TRBJ1-2	NA	TGTGCCAGTAGTATCCACGAGGGTTTACAGAACTATGGCTACACCTTC	CASSIHEGLQNYGYTF
TRBV5-1	NA	TRBJ1-3	NA	TGCGCCAGCAGGGAACAGCCGTCTGGAAACACCATATATTTT	CASREQPSGNTIYF
TRBV28	NA	TRBJ1-2	NA	TGTGCCAGCAGTCCTTCCGGGAACTATGGCTACACCTTC	CASSPSGNYGYTF
TRBV5-1	NA	TRBJ2-7	NA	TGCGCCGGCCCTGGAGGGGCGCGGTACGAGCAGTACTTC	CAGPGGARYEQYF
TRBV11-2	NA	TRBJ2-3	TRBD1	TGTGCCAGCAGCTTAGTAGGGGGCTTCACAGATACGCAGTATTTT	CASSLVGGFTDTQYF
TRBV28	NA	TRBJ1-2	NA	TGTGCCAGCAGAAGACGCGCCGGGGGAAGTGGCTACACCTTC	CASRRRAGGSGYTF
TRBV5-1	few	TRBJ1-2	NA	TGCGCCAGCACAGAAATCGCAGGCTATGGCTACACCTTC	CASTEIAGYGYTF
TRBV30	NA	TRBJ1-4	NA	TGTGCCTGGAGCGACGGGCGGGTGGGCGAAAAACTGTTTTTT	CAWSDGRVGEKLFF
TRBV5-1	NA	TRBJ2-7	NA	TGCGCCAGCAGCTTGTTAGCATCCCTCTACGAGCAGTACTTC	CASSLLASLYEQYF
TRBV5-6	NA	TRBJ1-4	TRBD1	TGTGCCAGCAGCTTGGTCGACAGGGGGAGCGAAAAACTGTTTTTT	CASSLVDRGSEKLFF
TRBV5-1	once	TRBJ2-5	TRBD2	TGCGCCAGCAGCTTGGAGCCTAGCGGGGGCGAGACCCAGTACTTC	CASSLEPSGGETQYF
TRBV28	NA	TRBJ1-2	TRBD1	TGTGCCAGCAGTTTGGCGAGTGGACAGGGCCCATACTATGGCTACACCTTC	CASSLASGQGPYYGYTF
TRBV2	NA	TRBJ1-1	NA	TGTGCCAGCAGTGCTTCCGGGCTGAGATTTAGACAGACTGAAGCTTTCTTT	CASSASGLRFRQTEAFF
TRBV7-2	NA	TRBJ2-3	NA	TGTGCCAGCAGCTCACCTCCCGGGGAGACAGATACGCAGTATTTT	CASSSPPGETDTQYF
TRBV28	NA	TRBJ2-1	TRBD2	TGTGCCAGCAGTTCCACAGGACTAGCCGACAATGAGCAGTTCTTC	CASSSTGLADNEQFF
TRBV3-1/TRBV3-2	NA	TRBJ2-3	NA	TGTGCCAGCAGCCCCCCTACGAGGGATACGCAGTATTTT	CASSPPTRDTQYF
TRBV19	NA	TRBJ1-1	NA	TGTGCCAGTAGTCAGGGTTCCATGAACACTGAAGCTTTCTTT	CASSQGSMNTEAFF
TRBV30	NA	TRBJ2-7	TRBD1	TGTGCCCGCGATCTGGGACAGAAAGGGGAGCAGTACTTC	CARDLGQKGEQYF
TRBV12-3/TRBV12-4	NA	TRBJ1-2	TRBD1	TGTGCCAGCGGCTCTCAGGGGGGTGGCTACACCTTC	CASGSQGGGYTF
TRBV6-5	NA	TRBJ1-1	TRBD1	TGTGCCAGCAGTCGCGGGGCAGGGGGGACTGAAGCTTTCTTT	CASSRGAGGTEAFF
TRBV5-6	NA	TRBJ2-3	TRBD1	TGTGCCAGCAGCCGACCTCCTGTGACAGGGAGCACAGATACGCAGTATTTT	CASSRPPVTGSTDTQYF
TRBV28	NA	TRBJ1-4	NA	TGTGCCAGCGTACTTGCGGGGGCCGCAACTAATGAAAAACTGTTTTTT	CASVLAGAATNEKLFF
TRBV2	NA	TRBJ1-2	TRBD1	TGTGCCAGCAGTGAAGGTAGAGGGGGCGCGAATGGCTACACCTTC	CASSEGRGGANGYTF
TRBV2	NA	TRBJ2-6	NA	TGTGCCAGCATAACTTCCCCCGCCTCTGGGGCCAACGTCCTGACTTTC	CASITSPASGANVLTF
TRBV7-9	NA	TRBJ2-5	NA	TGTGCCAGCAGTCCCACCGCGGAGACCCAGTACTTC	CASSPTAETQYF
TRBV2	NA	TRBJ1-1	NA	TGTGCCAGCAGTGGTGGCAGGAACACTGAAGCTTTCTTT	CASSGGRNTEAFF
TRBV21-1	NA	TRBJ1-2	NA	TGTGCCAGCAGCAAAAACCCTCCAGGCGAAATCTTGTATGGCTACACCTTC	CASSKNPPGEILYGYTF
TRBV7-6	NA	TRBJ2-2	TRBD1	TGTGCCAGCAGCTCCCCCGACAGGGGAGGTCAGACCGGGGAGCTGTTTTTT	CASSSPDRGGQTGELFF
TRBV5-4	NA	TRBJ2-5	NA	TGTGCCACACGGGAACTAGCCATTCAAGAGACCCAGTACTTC	CATRELAIQETQYF
TRBV7-9	once	TRBJ2-1	TRBD2	TGTGCCAGCAGTCCTATTTGGGGGGGCTCCTACAATGAGCAGTTCTTC	CASSPIWGGSYNEQFF
TRBV7-9	few	TRBJ1-1	TRBD1	TGTGCCAGCAGCTTTCAGGGGGGTGGCACTGAAGCTTTCTTT	CASSFQGGGTEAFF
TRBV5-1	NA	TRBJ1-4	NA	TGCGCCAGCAGCCCAGGGGATGTGGATGAAAAACTGTTTTTT	CASSPGDVDEKLFF
TRBV19	NA	TRBJ1-1	TRBD1	TGTGCCAGTAGTCTAACTTCGACAGGGGCCGAAGATATGAACACTGAAGCTTTCTTT	CASSLTSTGAEDMNTEAFF
TRBV30	NA	TRBJ1-1	NA	TGTGCCTGGAGGGGGGGGAACACTGAAGCTTTCTTT	CAWRGGNTEAFF
TRBV6-6	NA	TRBJ1-4	NA	TGTGCCAGCAGTCGTGGACTGGGGAGGAGTGAAGTCAGGGTAACTAATGAAAAACTGTTTTTT	CASSRGLGRSEVRVTNEKLFF
TRBV3-1/TRBV3-2	NA	TRBJ1-3	NA	TGTGCCAGCAGCCAAGATGCTAGCTCTGGAAACACCATATATTTT	CASSQDASSGNTIYF
TRBV6-6	NA	TRBJ2-7	NA	TGTGCCAGCAGTTCCGGGGACTTAGCCTACGAGCAGTACTTC	CASSSGDLAYEQYF